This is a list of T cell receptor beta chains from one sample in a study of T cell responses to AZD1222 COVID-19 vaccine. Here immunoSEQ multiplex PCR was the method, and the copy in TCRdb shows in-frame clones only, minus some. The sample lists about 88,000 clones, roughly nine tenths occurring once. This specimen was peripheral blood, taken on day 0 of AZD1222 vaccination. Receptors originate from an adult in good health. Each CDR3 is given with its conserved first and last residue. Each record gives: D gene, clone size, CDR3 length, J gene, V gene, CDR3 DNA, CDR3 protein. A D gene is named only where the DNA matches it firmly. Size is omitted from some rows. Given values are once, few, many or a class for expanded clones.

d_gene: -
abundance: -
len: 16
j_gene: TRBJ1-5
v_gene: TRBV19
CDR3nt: TGTGCCAGTAGTATAGCCCGACAGTGGGATTATCAGCCCCAGCATTTT
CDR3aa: CASSIARQWDYQPQHF

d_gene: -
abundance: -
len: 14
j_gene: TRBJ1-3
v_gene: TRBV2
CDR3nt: TGTGCCAGCGAGGGCGCCAGCTCTGGAAACACCATATATTTT
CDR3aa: CASEGASSGNTIYF

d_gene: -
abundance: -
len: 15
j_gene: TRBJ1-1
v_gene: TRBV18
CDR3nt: TGTGCCAGCTCAGCCAATAACCCCCGGGACACTGAAGCTTTCTTT
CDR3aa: CASSANNPRDTEAFF

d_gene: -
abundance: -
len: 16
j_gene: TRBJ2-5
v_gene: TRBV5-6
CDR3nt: TGTGCCAGCAGCTTAAACTCTTTGAGGGGTGCGGAGACCCAGTACTTC
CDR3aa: CASSLNSLRGAETQYF

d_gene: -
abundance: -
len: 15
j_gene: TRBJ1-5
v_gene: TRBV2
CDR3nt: TGTGCCAGCAGTGAAAGCGGCCTAAGCAATCAGCCCCAGCATTTT
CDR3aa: CASSESGLSNQPQHF

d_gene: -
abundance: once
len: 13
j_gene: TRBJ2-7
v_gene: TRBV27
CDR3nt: TGTGCCAGCAGCGTTGGGTTCTCCTACGAGCAGTACTTC
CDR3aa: CASSVGFSYEQYF

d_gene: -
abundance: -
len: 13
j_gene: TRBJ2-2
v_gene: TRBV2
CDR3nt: TGTGCCAGCAGCGAGGTCTTAGCCGGGGAGCTGTTTTTT
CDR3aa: CASSEVLAGELFF

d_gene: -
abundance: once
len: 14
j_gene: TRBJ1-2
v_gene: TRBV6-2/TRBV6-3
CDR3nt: TGTGCCAGCAGCCAACCTGGAAAGGGAAAAGGCTACACCTTC
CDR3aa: CASSQPGKGKGYTF

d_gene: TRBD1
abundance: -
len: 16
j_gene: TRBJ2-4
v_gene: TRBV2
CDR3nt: TGTGCCAGCAGGGGACAGGGGGACCTAGCCAAAAACATTCAGTACTTC
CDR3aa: CASRGQGDLAKNIQYF

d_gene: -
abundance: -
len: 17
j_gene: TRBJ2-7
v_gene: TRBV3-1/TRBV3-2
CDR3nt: TGTGCCAGCAGCCAAGATCCTGAGAGGCGGAGTGGTGACGAGCAGTACTTC
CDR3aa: CASSQDPERRSGDEQYF

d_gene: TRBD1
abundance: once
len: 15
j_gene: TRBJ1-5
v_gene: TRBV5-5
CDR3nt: TGTGCCAGCAGGGAGGGACAGGACCGATCACAGCCCCAGCATTTT
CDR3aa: CASREGQDRSQPQHF

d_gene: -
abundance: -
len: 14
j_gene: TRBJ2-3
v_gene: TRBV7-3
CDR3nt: TGTGCCAGCAGCTTATCAGGGAGCACAGATACGCAGTATTTT
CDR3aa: CASSLSGSTDTQYF

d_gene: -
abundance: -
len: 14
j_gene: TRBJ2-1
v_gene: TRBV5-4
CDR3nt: TGTGCCAGCAGCTTGGGGGAGGTCCGGCATGAGCAGTTCTTC
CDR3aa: CASSLGEVRHEQFF

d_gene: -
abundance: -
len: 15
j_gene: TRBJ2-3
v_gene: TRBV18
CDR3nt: TGTGCCAGCTCACCACCAGCACTAAACACAGATACGCAGTATTTT
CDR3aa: CASSPPALNTDTQYF

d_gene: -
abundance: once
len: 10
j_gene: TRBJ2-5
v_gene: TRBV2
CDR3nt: TGTGCCCTAGCCCGGGACGGCAAGTACTTC
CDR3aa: CALARDGKYF

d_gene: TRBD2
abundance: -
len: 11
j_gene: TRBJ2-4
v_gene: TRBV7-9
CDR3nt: TGTGCCAGCAGCGCGGGAGGTCTCCTGTACTTC
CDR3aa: CASSAGGLLYF

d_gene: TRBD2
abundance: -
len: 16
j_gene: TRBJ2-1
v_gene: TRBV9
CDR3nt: TGTGCCAGCAGCTTTTTAGGACTAGCGGGAGGTGGTGAGCAGTTCTTC
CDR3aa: CASSFLGLAGGGEQFF